This entry lists 15 T cell receptor beta chains sequenced from one sample in a study of post-analysis software for immune sequencing data. General study points: Compared with controls, patients had more of 4 to 6 TRBV segments, including TRBV5-6, TRBV5-1 and TRBV20-1.

Included in the TCR beta cDNA libraries were unique molecular identifiers. TCRdb re-derived calls from the PCR reads in MiXCR, one entry per CDR3 protein. This repertoire shows roughly 400,000 distinct CDR3 sequences, 39% found once; its top ten account for 7.6%. No cognate antigen is known for these TCRs. The sequenced sample was blood. These receptors all stem from a girl aged 2-15 years with multiple sclerosis.

As regards this clonotype: The germline gene is not matched at one end of the junction; a read error may be the cause. V and J are TRBV15 and TRBJ2-7; the D gene is possibly TRBD1 (6 bases). Germline V gives CDR1 LNHNV, CDR2 YYDKDF (reference sequence). This CDR3 spans 14 amino acids. The CDR3 reads CAISVRQVQGEQYF. For the CDR3, the DNA is TGTGCCATCAGCGTTCGACAGGTCCAAGGCGAGCAGTACTTC. The complete variable domain, with remaining parts taken from reference TRBV15 and TRBJ2-7, reads DAMVIQNPRYQVTQFGKPVTLSCSQTLNHNVMYWYQQKSSQAPKLLFHYYDKDFNNEADTPDNFQSRRPNTSFCFLDIRSPGLGDTAMYLCAISVRQVQGEQYFGPGTRLTVT.

This clonotype came up a few times. The genes are TRBV5-1 and TRBJ1-1; D is unresolved. The CDR3 sequence is 13 residues long. Germline CDR1 reads SGHRS; CDR2 reads YFSETQ. V was shortened by 5 bases and J by 2 bases, with 10 bases between the two germline ends. The CDR3 sequence is CASSFEVNTEAFF. In nucleotides, the CDR3 is TGCGCCAGCAGTTTTGAGGTCAACACTGAAGCTTTCTTT.

The chain carries TRBV28 and TRBJ1-1; D not resolved. The CDR3 length is 13 residues. V was shortened by 0 bases and J by 4 bases, with 6 bases between the two germline ends. Looked up from germline, CDR1 is MDHEN and CDR2 is SYDVKM. For the CDR3, the DNA is TGTGCCAGCAGTTTATGGGGGTTCACTGAAGCTTTCTTT. It is translated as CASSLWGFTEAFF.

This clonotype was recorded a few times. DNA for the CDR3: TGCAGCGTTGGACCGGATGAGCAGTTCTTC. Translation: CSVGPDEQFF. This chain uses TRBV29-1 with TRBJ2-1, with unresolved D. Germline V gene sequence: CDR1 SQVTM, CDR2 ANQGSEA. This CDR3 is 10 amino acids long. The V gene lost 4 bases and the J gene lost 8 bases, with 6 bases spanning the gap.

The chain combines TRBV4-2 with TRBJ2-3, with TRBD2 identical over 7 bases. The germline V gene has CDR1 LGHNA and CDR2 YNFKEQ. V lost 0 bases and J lost 1; bases outside the gene matches: 4. This CDR3 is 16 amino acids long. CDR3 loop: CASSQDEAGGTDTQYF. For the CDR3, the DNA is TGTGCCAGCAGCCAAGACGAGGCGGGGGGCACAGATACGCAGTATTTT.

The chain is built from TRBV7-8 and TRBJ1-5; possible D gene TRBD1, 6 bases. CDR1 and CDR2 (germline): SGHVS, FQNEAQ. This CDR3 contains 16 residues. V was cut by 0 bases and J by 7 bases, with 16 bases left in between. The CDR3 coding sequence is TGTGCCAGCAGCTTAGCGCTCGGGGGGCGGCGCCAGCCCCAGCATTTT. It encodes CASSLALGGRRQPQHF.

The V and J genes are TRBV7-2 and TRBJ2-5; the match to TRBD1 covers 10 bases. Germline CDR1 SGHTA, CDR2 FQGNSA. J lost 0 bases, V lost 7 bases, and 8 bases had no gene match. This CDR3 spans 16 amino acids. The CDR3 DNA reads as TGTGCCAGCACCTCGACAGGGGGCTCGTACCAAGAGACCCAGTACTTC. Translating it yields CASTSTGGSYQETQYF.

V gene TRBV20-1 combines with J gene TRBJ2-5, with a possible D match to TRBD1 (6 bases). CDR3 length: 15 residues. V was clipped by 3 bases and J by 4 bases, with 18 bases between them. Germline values: CDR1 DFQATT, CDR2 SNEGSKA (reference sequence). This chain's CDR3 is CSASWAQGIRETQYF. In DNA, the CDR3 is TGCAGTGCTAGTTGGGCACAGGGCATTCGAGAGACCCAGTACTTC.

The chain joins TRBV7-8 to TRBJ1-5; the D is unclear. The CDR3 is made up of 13 amino acids. V dropped 3 bases and J dropped 5 bases, with 8 bases sitting between them. From germline, CDR1 is SGHVS and CDR2 FQNEAQ. The CDR3 is CASSFGPYQPQHF. CDR3 bases: TGTGCCAGCAGCTTCGGGCCTTATCAGCCCCAGCATTTT.

The V gene is TRBV5-5, the J gene TRBJ1-4; 7 nucleotides match TRBD1. The CDR3 contains 18 residues. The trim removed 2 bases at V and 2 bases at J, leaving 12 bases unmatched. From germline, CDR1 is SGHKS and CDR2 YYEKEE (reference sequence). CDR3 amino acids: CASSFTITGVSTNEKLFF. Written as DNA, the CDR3 is TGTGCCAGCAGCTTTACTATAACAGGGGTGTCGACTAATGAAAAACTGTTTTTT.

The table lists this clonotype with a few counts. A much larger clone is a single base away; this may be a read error. V and J are TRBV5-6 and TRBJ2-5; unclear D gene. This CDR3 region has 12 residues. Germline CDR1 is SGHDT and CDR2 is YYEEEE. V gave up 5 bases and J gave up 11 bases, with 16 bases separating them. DNA for the CDR3: TGTGCCAGCAGTCCGGACCCGAGTGAGCAGTACTTC. Translating gives CASSPDPSEQYF.

This clonotype has a handful of counts. The gene calls are TRBV6-1 and TRBJ1-5; no clear D. Trimming stripped 1 base from V and 0 bases from J, with 16 bases between. Germline CDR1 reads MNHNS; CDR2 reads SASEGT. This CDR3 comprises 18 residues. CDR3 sequence: CASSEVIPGRDSNQPQHF. The CDR3 DNA follows: TGTGCCAGCAGTGAAGTTATACCTGGACGGGATAGCAATCAGCCCCAGCATTTT.

The chain couples TRBV11-2 to TRBJ2-1; D is possibly TRBD1 or TRBD2 (5 bases each). The CDR3 has 16 amino acids. Deletions cut 1 base from V and 0 bases from J, with 10 bases between. The germline CDR1 and CDR2 sequences are SGHAT and FQNNGV. CDR3 amino acids: CASSLGWGSSYNEQFF. The CDR3 DNA reads as TGTGCCAGCAGCTTAGGTTGGGGGAGCTCCTACAATGAGCAGTTCTTC. The whole variable domain, remainder taken from reference TRBV11-2 and TRBJ2-1, is EAGVAQSPRYKIIEKRQSVAFWCNPISGHATLYWYQQILGQGPKLLIQFQNNGVVDDSQLPKDRFSAERLKGVDSTLKIQPAKLEDSAVYLCASSLGWGSSYNEQFFGPGTRLTVL.

A few counts support this clonotype. The chain has TRBV29-1 and TRBJ2-3, with TRBD2 matching 9 bases. The CDR3 sequence is 13 residues long. The V and J ends lost 5 bases and 1 base, in that order; junction bases with no gene match: 1. The V gene's germline CDR1 is SQVTM and CDR2 ANQGSEA. DNA of the CDR3: TGCAGCGTTTTAGCGGGGGGCACAGATACGCAGTATTTT. Translated: CSVLAGGTDTQYF.

This clonotype was counted only a few times. The chain employs TRBV12-3 or TRBV12-4 and TRBJ2-7; 11 bases are a match to TRBD1. The CDR3 length is 14 residues. V trimming: 5 bases; J trimming: 2 bases; junction bases outside the gene matches: 2. As DNA, the CDR3 is TGTGCCAGCAGTGGACAGGGGGCGGCCTACGAGCAGTACTTC. Protein: CASSGQGAAYEQYF.